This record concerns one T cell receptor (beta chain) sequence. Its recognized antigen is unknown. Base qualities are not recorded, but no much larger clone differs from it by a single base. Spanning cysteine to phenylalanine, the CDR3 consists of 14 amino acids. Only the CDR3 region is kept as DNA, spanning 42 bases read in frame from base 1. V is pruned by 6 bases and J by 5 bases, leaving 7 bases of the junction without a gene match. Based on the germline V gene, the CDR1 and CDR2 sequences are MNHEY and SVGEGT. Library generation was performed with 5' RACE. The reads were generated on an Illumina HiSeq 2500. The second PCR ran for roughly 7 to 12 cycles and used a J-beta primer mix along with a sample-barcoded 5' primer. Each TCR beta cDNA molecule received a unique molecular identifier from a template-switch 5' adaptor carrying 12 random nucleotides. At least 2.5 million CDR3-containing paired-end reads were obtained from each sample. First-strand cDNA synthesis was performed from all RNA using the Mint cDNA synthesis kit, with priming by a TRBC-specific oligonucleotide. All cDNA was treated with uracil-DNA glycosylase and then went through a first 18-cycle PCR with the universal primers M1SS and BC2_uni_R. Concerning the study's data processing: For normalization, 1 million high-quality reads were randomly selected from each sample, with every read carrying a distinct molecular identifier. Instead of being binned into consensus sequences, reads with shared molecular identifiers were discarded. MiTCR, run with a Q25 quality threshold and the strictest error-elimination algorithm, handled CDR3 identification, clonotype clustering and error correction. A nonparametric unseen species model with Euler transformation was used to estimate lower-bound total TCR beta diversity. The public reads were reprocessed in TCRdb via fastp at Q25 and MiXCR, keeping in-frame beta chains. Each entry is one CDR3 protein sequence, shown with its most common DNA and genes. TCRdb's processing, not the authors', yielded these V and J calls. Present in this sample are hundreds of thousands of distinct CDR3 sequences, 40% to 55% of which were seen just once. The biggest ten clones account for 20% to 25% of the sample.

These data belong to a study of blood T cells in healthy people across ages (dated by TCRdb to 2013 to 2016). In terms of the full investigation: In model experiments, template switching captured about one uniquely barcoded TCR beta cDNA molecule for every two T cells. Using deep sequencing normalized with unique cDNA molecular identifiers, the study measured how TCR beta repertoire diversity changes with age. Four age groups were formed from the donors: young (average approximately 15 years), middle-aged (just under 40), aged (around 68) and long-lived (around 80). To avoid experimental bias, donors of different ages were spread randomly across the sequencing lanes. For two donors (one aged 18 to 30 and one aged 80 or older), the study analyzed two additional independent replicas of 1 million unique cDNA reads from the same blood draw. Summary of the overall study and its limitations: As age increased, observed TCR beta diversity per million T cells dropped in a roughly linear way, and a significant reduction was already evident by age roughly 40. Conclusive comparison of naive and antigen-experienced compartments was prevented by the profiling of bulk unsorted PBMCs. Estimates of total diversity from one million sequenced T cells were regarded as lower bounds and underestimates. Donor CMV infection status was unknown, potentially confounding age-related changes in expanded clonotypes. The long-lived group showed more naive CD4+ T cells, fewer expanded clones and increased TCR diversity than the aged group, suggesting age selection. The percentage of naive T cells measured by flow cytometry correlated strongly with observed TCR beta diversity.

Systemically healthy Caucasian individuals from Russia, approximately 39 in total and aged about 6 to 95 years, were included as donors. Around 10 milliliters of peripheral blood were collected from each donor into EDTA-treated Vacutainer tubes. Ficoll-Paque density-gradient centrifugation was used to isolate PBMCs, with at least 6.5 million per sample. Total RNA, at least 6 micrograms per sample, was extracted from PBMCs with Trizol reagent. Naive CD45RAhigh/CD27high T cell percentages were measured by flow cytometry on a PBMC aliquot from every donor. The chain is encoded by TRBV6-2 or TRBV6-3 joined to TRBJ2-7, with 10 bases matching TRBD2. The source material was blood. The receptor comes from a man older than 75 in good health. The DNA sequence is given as TGTGCCAGCAGATCTAGCGGGAGATTCGACGAGCAGTACTTC. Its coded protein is CASRSSGRFDEQYF.